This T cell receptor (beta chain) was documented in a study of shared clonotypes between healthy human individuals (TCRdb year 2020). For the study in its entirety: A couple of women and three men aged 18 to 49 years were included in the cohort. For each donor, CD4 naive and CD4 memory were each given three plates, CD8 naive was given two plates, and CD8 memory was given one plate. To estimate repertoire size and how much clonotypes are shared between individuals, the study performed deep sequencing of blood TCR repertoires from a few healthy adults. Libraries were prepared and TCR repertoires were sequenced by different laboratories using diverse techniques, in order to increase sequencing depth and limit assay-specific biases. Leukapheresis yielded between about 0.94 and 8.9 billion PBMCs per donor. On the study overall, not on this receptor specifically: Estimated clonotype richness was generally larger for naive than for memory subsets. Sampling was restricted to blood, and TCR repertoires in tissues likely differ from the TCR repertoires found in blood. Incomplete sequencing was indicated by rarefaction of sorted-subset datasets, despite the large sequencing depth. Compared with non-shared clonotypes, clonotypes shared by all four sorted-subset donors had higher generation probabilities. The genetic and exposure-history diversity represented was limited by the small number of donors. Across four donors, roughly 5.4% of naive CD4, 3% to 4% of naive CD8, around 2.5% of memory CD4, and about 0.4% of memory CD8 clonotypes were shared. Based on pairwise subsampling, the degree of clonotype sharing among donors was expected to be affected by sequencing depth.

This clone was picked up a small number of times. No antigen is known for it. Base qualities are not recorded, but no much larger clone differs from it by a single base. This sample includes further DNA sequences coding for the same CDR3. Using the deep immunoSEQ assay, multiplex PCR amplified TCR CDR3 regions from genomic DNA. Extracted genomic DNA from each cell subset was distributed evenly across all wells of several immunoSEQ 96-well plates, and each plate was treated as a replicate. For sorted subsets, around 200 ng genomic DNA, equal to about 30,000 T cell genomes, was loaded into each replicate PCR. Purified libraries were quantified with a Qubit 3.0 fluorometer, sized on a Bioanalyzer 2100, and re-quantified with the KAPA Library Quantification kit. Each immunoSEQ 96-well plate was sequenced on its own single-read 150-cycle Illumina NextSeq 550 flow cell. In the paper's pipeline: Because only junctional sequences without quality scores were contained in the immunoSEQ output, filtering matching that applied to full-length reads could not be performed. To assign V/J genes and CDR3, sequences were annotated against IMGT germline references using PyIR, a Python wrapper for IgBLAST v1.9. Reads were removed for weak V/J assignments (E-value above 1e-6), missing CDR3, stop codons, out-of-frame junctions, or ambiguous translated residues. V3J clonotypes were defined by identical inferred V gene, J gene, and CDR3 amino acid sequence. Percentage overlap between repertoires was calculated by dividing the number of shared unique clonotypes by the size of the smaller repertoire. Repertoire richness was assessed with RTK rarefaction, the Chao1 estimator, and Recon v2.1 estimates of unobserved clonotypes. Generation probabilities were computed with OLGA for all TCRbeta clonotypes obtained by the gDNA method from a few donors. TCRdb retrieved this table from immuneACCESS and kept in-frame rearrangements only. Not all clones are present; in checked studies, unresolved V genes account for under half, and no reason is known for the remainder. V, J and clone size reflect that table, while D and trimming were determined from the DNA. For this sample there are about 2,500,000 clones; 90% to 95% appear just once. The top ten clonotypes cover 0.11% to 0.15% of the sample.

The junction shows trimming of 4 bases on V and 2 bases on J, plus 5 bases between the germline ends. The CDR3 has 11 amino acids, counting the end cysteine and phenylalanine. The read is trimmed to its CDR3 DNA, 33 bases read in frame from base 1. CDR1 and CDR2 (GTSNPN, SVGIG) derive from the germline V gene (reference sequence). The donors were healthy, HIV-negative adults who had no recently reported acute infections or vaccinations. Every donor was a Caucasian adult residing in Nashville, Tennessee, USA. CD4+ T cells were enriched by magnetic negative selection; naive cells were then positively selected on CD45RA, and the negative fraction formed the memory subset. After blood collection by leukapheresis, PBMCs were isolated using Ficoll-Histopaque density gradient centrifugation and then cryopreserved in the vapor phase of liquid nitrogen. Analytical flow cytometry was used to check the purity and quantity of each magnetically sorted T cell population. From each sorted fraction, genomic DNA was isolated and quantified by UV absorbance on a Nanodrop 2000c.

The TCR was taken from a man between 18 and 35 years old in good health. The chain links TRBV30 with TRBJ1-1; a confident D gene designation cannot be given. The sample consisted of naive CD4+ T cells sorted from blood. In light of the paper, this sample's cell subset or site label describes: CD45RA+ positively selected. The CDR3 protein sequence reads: CAWTRNTEAFF. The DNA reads TGTGCCTGGACCAGAAACACTGAAGCTTTCTTT.